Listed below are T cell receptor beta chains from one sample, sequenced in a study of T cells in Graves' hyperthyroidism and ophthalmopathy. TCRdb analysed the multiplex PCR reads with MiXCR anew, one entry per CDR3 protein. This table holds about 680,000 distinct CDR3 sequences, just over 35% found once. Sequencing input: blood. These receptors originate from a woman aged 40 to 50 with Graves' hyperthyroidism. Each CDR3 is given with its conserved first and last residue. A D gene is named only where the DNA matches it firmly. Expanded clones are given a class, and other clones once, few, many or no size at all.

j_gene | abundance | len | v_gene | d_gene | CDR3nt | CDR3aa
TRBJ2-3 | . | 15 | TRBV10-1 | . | TGCGCCAGCAGCCCGGACGGGGAAGCAACAGATACGCAGTATTTT | CASSPDGEATDTQYF
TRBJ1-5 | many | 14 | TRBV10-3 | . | TGTGCCATCAGTGAAAAGGTTAGCAATCAGCCCCAGCATTTT | CAISEKVSNQPQHF
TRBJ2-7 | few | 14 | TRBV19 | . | TGTGCCAGTAGAGTGACAGTCGATACCTACGAGCAGTACTTC | CASRVTVDTYEQYF
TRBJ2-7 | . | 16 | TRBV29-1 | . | TGCAGCGTTGACGACGGGGTTACAGACCTTTCCTACGAGCAGTACTTC | CSVDDGVTDLSYEQYF
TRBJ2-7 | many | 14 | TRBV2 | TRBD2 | TGTGCCAGCAGTGAGTCCAGCGGGAACTACGAGCAGTACTTC | CASSESSGNYEQYF
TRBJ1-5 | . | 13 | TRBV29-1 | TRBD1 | TGCAGCGTGACGGGACAGGGGCAAGAGACCCAGCATTTT | CSVTGQGQETQHF
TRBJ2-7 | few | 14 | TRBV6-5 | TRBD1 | TGTGCCAGCAGATACGACAGGGGTTGGGGCGAGCAGTACTTC | CASRYDRGWGEQYF
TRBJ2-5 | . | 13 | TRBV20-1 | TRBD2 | TGCAGTACTATCGCCGGGGGGCAAGAGACCCAGTACTTC | CSTIAGGQETQYF
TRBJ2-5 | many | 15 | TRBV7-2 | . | TGTGCCAGCAGCTTAAACCGGGACTCACAAGAGACCCAGTACTTC | CASSLNRDSQETQYF
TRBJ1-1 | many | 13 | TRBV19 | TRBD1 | TGTGCCAGTAGGAGACAGGGGATGGCTGAAGCTTTCTTT | CASRRQGMAEAFF
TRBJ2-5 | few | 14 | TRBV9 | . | TGTGCCAGCAGCGCTGAACAGGGCCAAGGGACCCAGTACTTC | CASSAEQGQGTQYF
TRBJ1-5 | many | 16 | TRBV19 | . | TGTGCCAGTAGGCAAGAGACAGCCGGAGGCAATCAGCCCCAGCATTTT | CASRQETAGGNQPQHF
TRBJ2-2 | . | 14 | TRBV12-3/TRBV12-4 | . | TGTGCCAGCAGTGGGCAGGGTCTAACCGGGGAGCTGTTTTTT | CASSGQGLTGELFF
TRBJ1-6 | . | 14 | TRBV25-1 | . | TGTGCCAGCAGTTACCCGGGCCTTAATTCACCCCTCCACTTT | CASSYPGLNSPLHF
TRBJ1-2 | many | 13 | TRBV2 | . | TGTGCCAGCATTATTACCCCTACCTCTGGCTACACCTTC | CASIITPTSGYTF
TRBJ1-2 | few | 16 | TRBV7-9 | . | TGTGCCAGCAGCCAAGGATCACAGGGCAGGGGCGATGGCTACACCTTC | CASSQGSQGRGDGYTF
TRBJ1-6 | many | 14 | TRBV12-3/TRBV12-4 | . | TGTGCCAGCACCCGGTGGGGCGGCCCCCTTCCCCTCCACTTT | CASTRWGGPLPLHF
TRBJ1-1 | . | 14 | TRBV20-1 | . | TGCAGTGCTAGAGCGTGGAGAGACTCCACTGAAGCTTTCTTT | CSARAWRDSTEAFF
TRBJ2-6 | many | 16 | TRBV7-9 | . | TGTGCCAGCAGCTTAGTAATCGGCACTGGGGCCAACGTCCTGACTTTC | CASSLVIGTGANVLTF
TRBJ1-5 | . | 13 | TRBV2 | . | TGTGCCAGCAGTGGGGACGGCGCAGGGACCCAGCATTTT | CASSGDGAGTQHF
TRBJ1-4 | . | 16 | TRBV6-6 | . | TGTGCCAGCAGTTACTCGAGGACACCCGGCTTGGAAAAACTGTTTTTT | CASSYSRTPGLEKLFF
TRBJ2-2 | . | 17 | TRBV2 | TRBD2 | TGTGCCAGCAGTGATCACGGCTCTAGCGGGAGGGCCGGGGAGCTGTTTTTT | CASSDHGSSGRAGELFF
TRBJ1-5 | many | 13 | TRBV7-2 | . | TGTGCCAGCAGGCAAGGAGTAGATCAGCCCCAGCATTTT | CASRQGVDQPQHF
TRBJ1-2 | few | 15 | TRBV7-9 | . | TGTGCCAGCACAAGGTCAGGGAATGGTAACTATGGCTACACCTTC | CASTRSGNGNYGYTF
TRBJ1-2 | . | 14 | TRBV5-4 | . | TGTGCCAGCAGCCAAGGGTACAGGGCAGGCGGCTACACCTTC | CASSQGYRAGGYTF
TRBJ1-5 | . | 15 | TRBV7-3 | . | TGTGCCAGCAGCGTTATAGAGAATAGCAATCAGCCCCAGCATTTT | CASSVIENSNQPQHF
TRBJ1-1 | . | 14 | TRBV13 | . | TGTGCCAGCACCATAGGGGCACCAAACACTGAAGCTTTCTTT | CASTIGAPNTEAFF
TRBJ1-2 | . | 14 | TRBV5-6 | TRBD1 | TGTGCCAGCTCACGACAGGGTAATAACTATGGCTACACCTTC | CASSRQGNNYGYTF
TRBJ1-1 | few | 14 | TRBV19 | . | TGTGCCAGTAGTATAGGGCCCGGGGGCGATGAAGCTTTCTTT | CASSIGPGGDEAFF
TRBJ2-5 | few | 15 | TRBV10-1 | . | TGCGCCAGCAGCGGCCCCGGAGGGGGCCAAGAGACCCAGTACTTC | CASSGPGGGQETQYF
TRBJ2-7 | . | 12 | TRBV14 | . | TGTGCCAGCAGCCGAGTAATCTACGAGCAGTACTTC | CASSRVIYEQYF
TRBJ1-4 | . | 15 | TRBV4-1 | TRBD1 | TGCGCCAGCAGCCAAACAGGGGGCATAGGTGAAAAACTGTTTTTT | CASSQTGGIGEKLFF
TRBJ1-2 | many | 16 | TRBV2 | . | TGTGCCAGCAGTGAAGCGCTTAGGAGGGGTGGCTATGGCTACACCTTC | CASSEALRRGGYGYTF
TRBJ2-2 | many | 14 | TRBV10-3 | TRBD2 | TGTGCCGTCCTACCGGGACTAAACACCGGGGAGCTGTTTTTT | CAVLPGLNTGELFF
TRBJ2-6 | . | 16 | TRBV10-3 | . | TGTGCCATCCCCCGAGGGAAAGACTCTGGGGCCAACGTCCTGACTTTC | CAIPRGKDSGANVLTF
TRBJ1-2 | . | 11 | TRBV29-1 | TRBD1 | TGCAGCCCCGACAGGGGGCTTGGCTACACCTTC | CSPDRGLGYTF
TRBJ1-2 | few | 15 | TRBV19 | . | TGTGCCAGTAGTATATTGGGGACGGCGATTTATGGCTACACCTTC | CASSILGTAIYGYTF
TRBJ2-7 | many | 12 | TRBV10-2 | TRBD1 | TGCGCCAGCAGCGGGACAGAATACGAGCAGTACTTC | CASSGTEYEQYF
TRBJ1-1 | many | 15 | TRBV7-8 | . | TGTGCCAGCAGCTTAGACGTTAGGACTACAGATGAAGCTTTCTTT | CASSLDVRTTDEAFF
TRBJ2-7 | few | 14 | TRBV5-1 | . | TGCGCCAGCAGCAAACTGGACTTGTCCTACGAGCAGTACTTC | CASSKLDLSYEQYF